Listed here are 3 T cell receptor beta chains from one sample, sequenced in a study of blood T cell repertoires in COVID-19. Libraries were prepared by immunoSEQ multiplex PCR; TCRdb keeps only in-frame clonotypes and omits some of them. The sample includes tens of thousands of clones, around nine tenths of them seen just once. The material sequenced was peripheral blood. The receptors originated from a man aged 55 to 69 with COVID-19, enrolled during active disease.

The CDR3 DNA sequence: TGTGCCAGTAGTATAGATTCGGGGAACACTGAAGCTTTCTTT. Translation: CASSIDSGNTEAFF. This rearrangement joins TRBV19 to TRBJ1-1, with D unresolved. The length of the CDR3 is 14 residues. V was cut by 0 bases and J by 1 base, with 6 bases left in between. In germline, CDR1 is LNHDA, CDR2 SQIVND (reference sequence).

The chain employs TRBV7-2 and TRBJ2-2; D is perhaps TRBD2 (5 bases). Trimming pared 4 bases from V and 3 bases from J, leaving 12 bases between. In germline, CDR1 is SGHTA, CDR2 FQGNSA. This CDR3 contains 15 residues. In nucleotides, the CDR3 is TGTGCCAGCAGCTATGGAGGATTTTACACCGGGGAGCTGTTTTTT. Translated, it gives CASSYGGFYTGELFF. The full variable domain, its missing parts supplied by reference TRBV7-2 and TRBJ2-2, is GAGVSQSPSNKVTEKGKDVELRCDPISGHTALYWYRQSLGQGLEFLIYFQGNSAPDKSGLPSDRFSAERTGGSVSTLTIQRTQQEDSAVYLCASSYGGFYTGELFFGEGSRLTVL.

The chain has TRBV7-2 and TRBJ1-1; 7 bases agree with TRBD1. The CDR3 loop spans 15 amino acids. V lost 2 bases and J lost 8; bases outside the gene matches: 11. Germline-derived CDR1 and CDR2 are SGHTA and FQGNSA. CDR3 DNA sequence: TGTGCCAGCAGCTTAAACGGCAGGGGGGAAGGAGAAGCTTTCTTT. Translation gives CASSLNGRGEGEAFF.